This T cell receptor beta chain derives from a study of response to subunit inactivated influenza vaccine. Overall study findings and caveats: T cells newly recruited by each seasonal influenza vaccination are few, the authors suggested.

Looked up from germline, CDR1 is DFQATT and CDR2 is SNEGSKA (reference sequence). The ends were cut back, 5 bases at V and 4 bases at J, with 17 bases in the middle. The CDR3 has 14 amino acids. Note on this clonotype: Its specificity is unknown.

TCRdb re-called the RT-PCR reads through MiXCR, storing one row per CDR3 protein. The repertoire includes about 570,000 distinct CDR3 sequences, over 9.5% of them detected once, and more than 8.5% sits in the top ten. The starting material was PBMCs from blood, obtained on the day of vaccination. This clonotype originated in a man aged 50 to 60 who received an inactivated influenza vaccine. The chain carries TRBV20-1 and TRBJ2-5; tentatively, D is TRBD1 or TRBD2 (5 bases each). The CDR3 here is CSAPSPRGGETQYF. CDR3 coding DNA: TGCAGTGCTCCCTCCCCCCGGGGCGGAGAGACCCAGTACTTC.